One and the same sample provided the 31 T cell receptor beta chains below, sequenced in a study of PD-1 blockade in classical Hodgkin lymphoma. Stated time point: newly diagnosed, previously untreated cHL patient sample. Negative magnetic selection isolated CD4+ T cells from thawed PBMCs. The assay was immunoSEQ multiplex PCR, and TCRdb's table has in-frame clones only and misses some. The sample shows roughly 23,000 clones, 85% to 90% of them seen only once. What was sequenced was CD4+ T cells from blood. All receptors derive from a human donor with classical Hodgkin lymphoma.

The gene calls are TRBV11-3 and TRBJ1-1, with D possibly being TRBD1 (5 bases). This CDR3 is 12 amino acids long. Germline CDR1 is SGHNT and CDR2 is YENEEA. Trimming cost V 3 bases and J 6 bases, with 8 bases left between them. The CDR3 sequence is CASSLGPSEAFF. The CDR3 DNA is TGTGCCAGCAGCTTGGGGCCCTCTGAAGCTTTCTTT. The complete variable domain, with remaining parts taken from reference TRBV11-3 and TRBJ1-1, reads EAGVVQSPRYKIIEKKQPVAFWCNPISGHNTLYWYLQNLGQGPELLIRYENEEAVDDSQLPKDRFSAERLKGVDSTLKIQPAELGDSAVYLCASSLGPSEAFFGQGTRLTVV.

J is TRBJ2-5 and V is TRBV19; the match to TRBD1 covers 9 bases. CDR1 and CDR2 (germline): LNHDA, SQIVND (reference sequence). The CDR3 runs 15 residues. V was clipped by 8 bases and J by 5 bases; unmatched bases: 12. Here the CDR3 reads CASGPGQGMRETQYF. The DNA for the CDR3 is TGTGCCAGTGGACCGGGACAGGGTATGAGGGAGACCCAGTACTTC.

The J gene is TRBJ1-6, the V gene TRBV19, with D perhaps matching TRBD1 (5 bases). Germline V gene lookup returns CDR1 LNHDA and CDR2 SQIVND (reference sequence). V was shortened by 5 bases and J by 7 bases, with 15 bases between the two germline ends. The CDR3 consists of 15 residues. CDR3 in DNA: TGTGCCAGTAGTCTAGGCCGGGACGGAAATTCACCCCTCCACTTT. Encoded protein: CASSLGRDGNSPLHF.

This clone was recorded once. V is TRBV5-1 and J is TRBJ2-1, with D possibly TRBD1 on 5 matching bases. The germline V gene encodes CDR1 SGHRS and CDR2 YFSETQ. The CDR3 has 15 residues. V lost 0 bases and J lost 8, with 15 bases in between. The CDR3 is CASSLAQGGLYEQFF. The CDR3 region has the DNA TGCGCCAGCAGCTTGGCCCAGGGTGGGTTGTATGAGCAGTTCTTC.

The chain couples TRBV5-1 to TRBJ2-1; D possibly uses TRBD1 or TRBD2 (5 bases each). This CDR3 spans 15 amino acids. V shed 4 bases and J shed 5 bases, with 16 bases lying between them. The germline V gene encodes CDR1 SGHRS and CDR2 YFSETQ. The CDR3 sequence is CASSEDGAPNNEQFF. DNA for the CDR3: TGCGCCAGCAGCGAGGACGGGGCCCCAAACAATGAGCAGTTCTTC.

The CDR3 sequence: CAISEWVGDEQFF. CDR3 sequence (DNA): TGTGCCATCAGTGAATGGGTAGGGGATGAGCAGTTCTTC. This rearrangement joins TRBV10-3 to TRBJ2-1, with a possible D match to TRBD1 (5 bases). CDR3 length: 13 amino acids. The V gene lost 3 bases and the J gene lost 8 bases, with 11 bases spanning the gap. Per germline, CDR1 ENHRY and CDR2 SYGVKD.

This sequence joins TRBV5-3 and TRBJ2-7; 7 bases agree with TRBD2. TRBV5-3 has ORF status, its function being uncertain. J gave up 3 bases and V 4 bases, and 7 bases lay outside the gene matches. The CDR3 runs to 14 residues. This CDR3 is CARSTEASGYEQYF. In DNA form, the CDR3 reads TGTGCCAGAAGCACGGAGGCTAGCGGCTACGAGCAGTACTTC.

J is TRBJ2-7 and V is TRBV11-3; tentatively, D is TRBD2 (5 bases). CDR1 is SGHNT, CDR2 YENEEA, per germline. The CDR3 spans 15 residues. Trimming shortened V by 5 bases and J by 2 bases, and 16 bases separated the two germline ends. As DNA, the CDR3 is TGTGCCAGCAGCGCCCGGGATCTAAAAGCCTACGAGCAGTACTTC. Its protein is CASSARDLKAYEQYF.

The V and J genes are TRBV19 and TRBJ1-1, with 7 bases lining up with TRBD1. Trimming took 2 bases from V and 4 from J; bases not matched to a gene: 4. The CDR3 is 14 amino acids. CDR1 is LNHDA and CDR2 is SQIVND in the germline V gene (reference sequence). CDR3 sequence reads: CASSITGVLTEAFF. CDR3 DNA sequence: TGTGCCAGTAGTATAACAGGGGTGCTCACTGAAGCTTTCTTT.

V and J are TRBV6-9 and TRBJ1-1, with 9 nucleotides matching TRBD1. Per the germline V gene, CDR1 is MNHGY and CDR2 is SVAAGI. V lost 11 bases, J lost 5 bases, and 21 bases stayed unmatched. The CDR3 length is 17 residues. Here the CDR3 DNA reads TGTGCCTCCCCAGTGAGTGAGACAGGGGGATTTGGGACTGAAGCTTTCTTT. It translates to CASPVSETGGFGTEAFF.

The gene calls are TRBV7-2 and TRBJ2-2; D is possibly TRBD2 (5 bases). Germline V CDR1 and CDR2: SGHTA, FQGNSA. The CDR3 contains 20 residues. V lost 0 bases, J lost 0 bases, and 20 bases lay in between. The DNA of the CDR3 is TGTGCCAGCAGCTTAGCGCGGACCGCAGGACTCCGGGCGAACACCGGGGAGCTGTTTTTT. This gives the protein CASSLARTAGLRANTGELFF.

The chain is built from TRBV28 and TRBJ2-1; maybe TRBD2 (6 bases). This CDR3 region has 15 residues. Germline-derived CDR1 and CDR2 are MDHEN and SYDVKM. Trimming cost V 3 bases and J 5 bases, with 14 bases left between them. This CDR3 is CASSLRGMPNNEQFF. As DNA, the CDR3 is TGTGCCAGCAGTTTGCGCGGGATGCCCAACAATGAGCAGTTCTTC.

The rearrangement uses TRBV30 and TRBJ1-2, with D tentatively TRBD1 (6 bases). Germline values: CDR1 GTSNPN, CDR2 SVGIG (reference sequence). There are 13 residues in the CDR3. V was shortened by 5 bases and J by 5 bases, with 15 bases between the two germline ends. CDR3 coding DNA: TGTGCCTGGTCTCGGACAGAGCCTTATGGCTACACCTTC. This translates into CAWSRTEPYGYTF.

This rearrangement joins TRBV2 to TRBJ2-4; D is perhaps TRBD2 (5 bases). Germline V CDR1 and CDR2: SNHLY, FYNNEI. The CDR3 has 14 residues. Trimming pared 6 bases from V and 0 bases from J, leaving 9 bases between. Here the CDR3 reads CASRMEAAKNIQYF. CDR3 DNA sequence: TGTGCCAGCAGGATGGAGGCAGCCAAAAACATTCAGTACTTC.

DNA of the CDR3: TGTGCCAGCAGTGCTATTATGAACACTGAAGCTTTCTTT. It encodes CASSAIMNTEAFF. V is TRBV6-4 and J is TRBJ1-1; D call uncertain. The CDR3 extends over 13 amino acids. The germline gives CDR1 MRHNA, CDR2 SNTAGT. The V end was cut by 4 bases, the J end by 0 bases, with 6 bases between.

The chain recombines TRBV30 with TRBJ1-1; no clear D. V lost 5 bases and J 1 base, leaving 8 bases between the germline ends. CDR3 length: 12 residues. Germline V CDR1 and CDR2: GTSNPN, SVGIG (reference sequence). CDR3 residues: CAWGRTNTEAFF. Here the CDR3 DNA reads TGTGCCTGGGGACGGACGAACACTGAAGCTTTCTTT.

J is TRBJ2-3 and V is TRBV27; D may be TRBD2 (6 bases). The germline gives CDR1 MNHEY, CDR2 SMNVEV (reference sequence). This CDR3 has 18 amino acids. Trimming left V 1 base short and J 0 bases short, with 17 bases between. The CDR3 loop reads CASSLFSRRGLSTDTQYF. The CDR3 DNA reads as TGTGCCAGCAGTTTATTCTCTAGGAGGGGATTAAGCACAGATACGCAGTATTTT.

This chain links TRBV7-3 with TRBJ2-3; TRBD1 matches 9 bases. Germline CDR1 reads SGHTA; CDR2 reads FQGTGA. CDR3 length: 15 residues. The J segment lost 0 bases and the V segment lost 5 bases, leaving 3 bases of the junction unmatched. The CDR3 DNA sequence: TGTGCCAGCAGCCGGACAGGGGTGAGCACAGATACGCAGTATTTT. It codes for CASSRTGVSTDTQYF. The full variable domain, rest sourced from reference TRBV7-3 and TRBJ2-3, is GAGVSQTPSNKVTEKGKYVELRCDPISGHTALYWYRQSLGQGPEFLIYFQGTGAADDSGLPNDRFFAVRPEGSVSTLKIQRTERGDSAVYLCASSRTGVSTDTQYFGPGTRLTVL.

The rearrangement links TRBV5-1 to TRBJ1-6, with 9 bases identical to TRBD1. Germline V gene sequence: CDR1 SGHRS, CDR2 YFSETQ. CDR3 length equals 17 residues. The V and J ends lost 4 bases and 2 bases, in that order; junction bases with no gene match: 7. CDR3 in DNA: TGCGCCAGCAGCCTGGGACAGGGCAGGGCCTATAATTCACCCCTCCACTTT. Its translation is CASSLGQGRAYNSPLHF.

The rearrangement joins TRBV5-4 to TRBJ2-4, with D tentatively TRBD2 (6 bases). CDR3 size: 15 residues. Trimming pared 3 bases from V and 8 bases from J, leaving 18 bases between. Germline values: CDR1 SGHNT, CDR2 YYREEE (reference sequence). The DNA of the CDR3 is TGTGCCAGCAGCTCGCCCCTCCTGGGGGAGGACATTCAGTACTTC. Its translation: CASSSPLLGEDIQYF.

The chain employs TRBV4-2 and TRBJ2-7; 7 nucleotides match TRBD1. Germline CDR1 reads LGHNA; CDR2 reads YNFKEQ. Trimming took 1 base from V and 5 from J; bases not matched to a gene: 11. The length of the CDR3 is 16 residues. The CDR3 bases are TGTGCCAGCAGCCAAGCCGCCGGGCAGGGGGTGCACGAGCAGTACTTC. Translated, it gives CASSQAAGQGVHEQYF.

The chain has TRBV28 and TRBJ2-7, with unresolved D. CDR3 size: 11 residues. The ends were cut back, 6 bases at V and 7 bases at J, with 10 bases in the middle. Germline loops: CDR1 MDHEN, CDR2 SYDVKM. CDR3 DNA sequence: TGTGCCAGCAGCCTTCCCGGGGAGCAGTACTTC. Translating it yields CASSLPGEQYF.

The V call is TRBV18, the J call TRBJ2-7, with 9 bases fitting TRBD1. Germline V gene lookup returns CDR1 KGHSH and CDR2 LQKENI. The CDR3 length is 15 residues. With V trimmed by 4 bases and J by 4 bases, 8 bases remained unmatched. The CDR3 loop is CASSLRRDRDYEQYF. Here the CDR3 DNA reads TGTGCCAGCTCACTACGCAGGGACAGGGATTACGAGCAGTACTTC.

The rearrangement links TRBV29-1 to TRBJ2-5, with D perhaps assigned TRBD1 or TRBD2 (5 bases each). This CDR3 is 13 amino acids long. Germline assignment: CDR1 SQVTM and CDR2 ANQGSEA. The V and J ends lost 6 bases and 9 bases respectively, with 20 bases between them. CDR3 nucleotides: TGCAGCGTCGCAGTCTCGGGGCCGACCCCCCAGTACTTC. This encodes CSVAVSGPTPQYF.

The chain's CDR3 is CASSGGQGNTIYF. The CDR3, as DNA: TGTGCCAGCAGTGGGGGACAGGGAAACACCATATATTTT. This chain joins TRBV2 and TRBJ1-3, with 7 bases lining up with TRBD1. The V and J ends lost 4 bases and 4 bases, in that order; junction bases with no gene match: 1. This CDR3 spans 13 amino acids. Germline V gene data show CDR1 as SNHLY and CDR2 as FYNNEI.

The rearrangement joins TRBV30 to TRBJ2-7; 7 nucleotides match TRBD1. The V and J ends lost 3 bases and 5 bases, in that order; junction bases with no gene match: 10. CDR1 and CDR2 (germline): GTSNPN, SVGIG (reference sequence). This CDR3 has 14 residues. This chain's CDR3 is CAWRTQGKIHEQYF. CDR3 coding DNA: TGTGCCTGGAGGACACAGGGGAAAATCCACGAGCAGTACTTC.

This clone was counted a few times. In nucleotides, the CDR3 is TGTGCCAGCAGCTTTAAACTTGAAGCTTTCTTT. Translating gives CASSFKLEAFF. The rearrangement links TRBV5-8 to TRBJ1-1; no firm D call. Germline CDR1 SGHTS, CDR2 YDEGEE. V shed 2 bases and J shed 7 bases, with 6 bases lying between them. The CDR3 extends over 11 amino acids.

This clone was picked up one time. The J gene is TRBJ2-3, the V gene TRBV7-8; TRBD2 is a possible D gene (6 bases). The germline V and J ends were trimmed by 4 bases and 2 bases, with 22 bases remaining between them. The CDR3 runs 18 residues. CDR1 and CDR2 (germline): SGHVS, FQNEAQ. The chain's CDR3 is CASSSSRVGGSSTDTQYF. As DNA, the CDR3 is TGTGCCAGCAGCTCCAGCCGAGTCGGGGGTTCGTCCACAGATACGCAGTATTTT.

Of note for this clone: One end of the junction is discordant with germline, which a read error may explain. The chain employs TRBV14 and TRBJ2-2, with 8 bases matching TRBD1. Germline V gene sequence: CDR1 SGHDN, CDR2 FVKESK. The CDR3 has 15 residues. CDR3 nucleotide sequence: TGTGCCAGCAGCACGGACAGGGAGAACGCCGGGGAGCTGTTTTTT. Translated, it gives CASSTDRENAGELFF.

The rearrangement uses TRBV27 and TRBJ1-1; 7 bases match TRBD1. With 2 bases clipped from V and 2 bases from J, the junction kept 5 bases outside the gene matches. The CDR3 is 15 residues long. CDR1 and CDR2 (germline): MNHEY, SMNVEV (reference sequence). The CDR3 sequence is CASSLLTGSNTEAFF. In DNA, the CDR3 is TGTGCCAGCAGTTTACTGACAGGGAGCAACACTGAAGCTTTCTTT.

The sample holds one count of this clone. V and J are TRBV5-1 and TRBJ1-1; no clear D gene. Trimming cost V 1 base and J 5 bases, with 9 bases left between them. The CDR3 is 13 amino acids. CDR1 is SGHRS, CDR2 YFSETQ, per germline. CDR3 residues: CASSLKGRTEAFF. In DNA, the CDR3 is TGCGCCAGCAGCTTGAAGGGTCGGACTGAAGCTTTCTTT.